The clone carrying this TCR beta chain has a handful of counts. Its antigen is unknown. The data were obtained in a study of T-cell memory formation after mild COVID-19. Study-wide results and caveats: Researchers report contracting CD4+ clones mostly in CM and EM, with CD8+ clones in EMRA. CD4/CD8 balance held among clones contracting day 15 to 85, and later expanders leaned CD4+. The pre-infection memory compartment contained some responding clones, suggesting cross-reactive memory joined.

TCRdb recomputed calls from the 5' RACE reads with MiXCR, one row per CDR3 protein. The sample lists about 560,000 distinct CDR3 sequences; approximately 21% were seen once. In germline, CDR1 is MGHRA, CDR2 YSYEKL. J gave up 0 bases and V 4 bases, and 17 bases lay outside the gene matches. The CDR3 sequence is 21 residues long. This chain joins TRBV4-1 and TRBJ2-1; TRBD2 aligns across 11 bases. Input material: PBMCs or a T cell subset sorted from them (not recorded which). This receptor was taken from an adult woman who had mild COVID-19 (a few samples of this study predate the infection). Cell type and time point are not known. The chain's CDR3 is CASSRHSGGAYRTSSYNEQFF. The CDR3 DNA is TGCGCCAGCAGCCGACATAGCGGGGGGGCTTATCGGACCAGCTCCTACAATGAGCAGTTCTTC.